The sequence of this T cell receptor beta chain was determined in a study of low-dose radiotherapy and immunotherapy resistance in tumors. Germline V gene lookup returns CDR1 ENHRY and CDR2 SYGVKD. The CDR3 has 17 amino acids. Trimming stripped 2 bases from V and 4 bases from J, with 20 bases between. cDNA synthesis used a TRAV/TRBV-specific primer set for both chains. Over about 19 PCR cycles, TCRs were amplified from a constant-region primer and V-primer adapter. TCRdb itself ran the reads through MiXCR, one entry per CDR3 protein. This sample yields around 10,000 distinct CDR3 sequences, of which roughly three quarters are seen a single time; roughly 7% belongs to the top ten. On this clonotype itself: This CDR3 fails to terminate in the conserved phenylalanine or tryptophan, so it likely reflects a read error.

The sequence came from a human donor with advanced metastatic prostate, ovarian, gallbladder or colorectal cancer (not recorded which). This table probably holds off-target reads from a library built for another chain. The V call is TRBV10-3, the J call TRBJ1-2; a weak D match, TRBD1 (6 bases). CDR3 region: CAISEGETGQNLYGYTY. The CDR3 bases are TGTGCCATCAGTGAGGGCGAGACCGGACAGAACCTCTATGGCTACACCTAC.